One sample yielded the 16 T cell receptor beta chains listed below, sequenced in a study of response to subunit inactivated influenza vaccine. TCRdb independently ran MiXCR on the RT-PCR reads; one entry per CDR3 protein. The profile shows about 500,000 distinct CDR3 sequences, 10% to 15% of them singletons. This specimen was PBMCs from blood, taken roughly 48 days after vaccination. Receptor source: a man aged 50-60 years who received an inactivated influenza vaccine.

This clonotype appeared a few times. The chain's CDR3 is CASSQGVGGAMDTQYF. CDR3 bases: TGCGCCAGCAGCCAAGGGGTGGGGGGGGCGATGGATACGCAGTATTTT. This chain links TRBV4-3 with TRBJ2-3; D is possibly TRBD2 (7 bases). Trimming removed 1 base from V and 6 bases from J, with 17 bases in between. The CDR3 loop spans 16 amino acids. Germline CDR1 is LGHNA and CDR2 is YSLEER.

The rearrangement links TRBV7-2 to TRBJ2-1, with D unresolved. The CDR3 has 16 amino acids. The V end was cut by 5 bases, the J end by 6 bases, with 20 bases between. Germline CDR1 reads SGHTA; CDR2 reads FQGNSA. CDR3 residues: CASSPRPPGVSNEQFF. In DNA form, the CDR3 reads TGTGCCAGCAGCCCCCGGCCCCCTGGGGTCTCCAATGAGCAGTTCTTC. The full variable domain, with the rest looked up from reference TRBV7-2 and TRBJ2-1, is GAGVSQSPSNKVTEKGKDVELRCDPISGHTALYWYRQSLGQGLEFLIYFQGNSAPDKSGLPSDRFSAERTGGSVSTLTIQRTQQEDSAVYLCASSPRPPGVSNEQFFGPGTRLTVL.

The chain uses TRBV12-3 or TRBV12-4 and TRBJ1-1; D is perhaps TRBD1 (5 bases). The CDR3 contains 13 residues. Trimming left V 2 bases short and J 3 bases short, with 7 bases between. CDR3 sequence: CASSLTGDTEAFF. CDR3 bases: TGTGCCAGCAGTTTAACGGGGGACACTGAAGCTTTCTTT.

This clonotype appeared a few times. The chain combines TRBV6-2 or TRBV6-3 with TRBJ2-7; 8 bases are a match to TRBD2. V shed 0 bases, J shed 3 bases, and the junction held 10 bases outside the gene matches. This CDR3 has 17 amino acids. Germline lookup yields CDR1 MNHEY and CDR2 SVGEGT. The CDR3 DNA is TGTGCCAGCAGTTACTCTCCAGCGGGGGCCGAATACTACGAGCAGTACTTC. Its translation: CASSYSPAGAEYYEQYF.

This clonotype was observed a handful of times. This chain uses TRBV5-5 with TRBJ2-1, with TRBD1 matching 8 bases. The germline V gene encodes CDR1 SGHKS and CDR2 YYEKEE (reference sequence). V was clipped by 0 bases and J by 6 bases; unmatched bases: 8. The CDR3 totals 16 residues. CDR3 sequence (DNA): TGTGCCAGCAGCTTGGTTGCCAGGGGGCCGTCCAATGAGCAGTTCTTC. This encodes CASSLVARGPSNEQFF.

In its sample, this clonotype was seen many times. The V call is TRBV12-3 or TRBV12-4, the J call TRBJ1-4; D call uncertain. Trimming stripped 2 bases from V and 11 bases from J, with 9 bases between. The CDR3 has 12 amino acids. The CDR3 spells CASSLSRGKLFF. In DNA, the CDR3 is TGTGCCAGCAGTTTATCCCGGGGTAAACTGTTTTTT.

Only a few counts were recorded for this clonotype. This chain connects TRBV5-1 to TRBJ2-7, with TRBD1 matching 7 bases. The germline V gene has CDR1 SGHRS and CDR2 YFSETQ. J lost 1 base, V lost 1 base, and 2 bases had no gene match. This CDR3 has 14 amino acids. CDR3 DNA sequence: TGCGCCAGCAGCTTGTGGGGACAGTCCTACGAGCAGTACTTC. This sequence encodes CASSLWGQSYEQYF.

This clonotype was seen only a few times. V gene TRBV7-6 combines with J gene TRBJ2-7, with TRBD2 matching over 8 bases. Germline trimming cut 5 bases from V and 3 bases from J; bases unmatched to any gene: 12. Germline CDR1 is SGHVS and CDR2 is FNYEAQ. This CDR3 is 16 amino acids long. The chain's CDR3 is CASSPRLYRGGYEQYF. CDR3 DNA: TGTGCCAGCAGCCCGCGACTTTATCGGGGGGGCTACGAGCAGTACTTC.

In its sample, this clonotype was seen a few times. The rearrangement uses TRBV5-1 and TRBJ2-3; 10 bases are shared with TRBD1. CDR3 length: 15 residues. V shed 4 bases, J shed 5 bases, and the junction held 7 bases outside the gene matches. Germline CDR1 reads SGHRS; CDR2 reads YFSETQ. The CDR3 loop reads CASSVGQGRGDTQYF. The DNA for the CDR3 is TGCGCCAGCAGCGTGGGACAGGGGAGGGGAGATACGCAGTATTTT.

The sample holds a few counts of this clonotype. The chain has TRBV20-1 and TRBJ2-1, with 10 positions matching TRBD1. Germline V lookup: CDR1 DFQATT, CDR2 SNEGSKA (reference sequence). The CDR3 has 14 residues. The V segment lost 6 bases and the J segment 4 bases; nucleotides outside the gene matches: 6. The CDR3 sequence: CSAPWTGGYNEQFF. CDR3 in DNA: TGCAGTGCCCCCTGGACAGGGGGGTACAATGAGCAGTTCTTC.

This clonotype was seen a few times. The chain employs TRBV27 and TRBJ1-2, with 9 bases aligning to TRBD1. The CDR3 is 15 amino acids. CDR1 MNHEY and CDR2 SMNVEV come from the germline V gene (reference sequence). J lost 5 bases, V lost 5 bases, and 9 bases had no gene match. CDR3 residues: CASSGAQGAGYGYTF. CDR3 coding DNA: TGTGCCAGCAGTGGAGCACAGGGGGCTGGGTATGGCTACACCTTC.

V is TRBV7-8 and J is TRBJ2-5; 10 nucleotides line up with TRBD2. The CDR3 covers 16 residues. V was pared by 4 bases and J by 2 bases, with 7 bases of the junction left unmatched. Germline CDR1 and CDR2: SGHVS and FQNEAQ. In nucleotides, the CDR3 is TGTGCCAGCAGCTCACGCGCTAGCGGGAGTCAAGAGACCCAGTACTTC. As protein: CASSSRASGSQETQYF.

The chain combines TRBV10-3 with TRBJ2-7, with 9 nucleotides matching TRBD1. Trimming cost V 4 bases and J 4 bases; bases outside gene matches: 2. CDR3 size: 13 residues. The germline CDR1 and CDR2 sequences are ENHRY and SYGVKD. The CDR3 loop is CAISGGTGYEQYF. CDR3 DNA sequence: TGTGCCATCAGTGGAGGGACAGGGTACGAGCAGTACTTC.

V gene TRBV5-1 combines with J gene TRBJ2-2; tentatively, D is TRBD2 (5 bases). This CDR3 spans 14 amino acids. Germline CDR1 SGHRS, CDR2 YFSETQ. Trimming stripped 4 bases from V and 0 bases from J, with 7 bases between. CDR3 region: CASSEDSNTGELFF. CDR3 nucleotide sequence: TGCGCCAGCAGCGAGGACTCGAACACCGGGGAGCTGTTTTTT.

This clonotype was counted many times. This may stem from a read error, because a much larger clone lies one nucleotide away. The genes are TRBV12-3 or TRBV12-4 and TRBJ2-7, with D unclear. With 5 bases removed from V and 3 bases from J, the gap between germline ends came to 8 bases. The CDR3 is made up of 12 amino acids. This CDR3 is CASSDFGYEQYF. The CDR3 DNA is TGTGCCAGCAGTGACTTTGGCTACGAGCAGTACTTC.

CDR3 residues: CASTGGLIMNTEAFF. CDR3 sequence (DNA): TGCGCCAGCACCGGGGGGTTAATCATGAACACTGAAGCTTTCTTT. The genes are TRBV10-2 and TRBJ1-1; D is perhaps TRBD1 (5 bases). The CDR3 spans 15 residues. Trimming took off 7 bases at V and 0 bases at J, with 15 bases between the two ends. Germline V lookup: CDR1 WSHSY, CDR2 SAAADI.